Below are 21 T cell receptor beta chains sequenced from a single sample in a study of blood T cell repertoires in COVID-19. Clones were sequenced by immunoSEQ multiplex PCR, and TCRdb holds only the in-frame ones, with some missing. The repertoire holds 110,000 or so clones, around 80% seen once, with approximately 15% in the top ten. The sample comprised peripheral blood. These receptors were obtained from a woman over 75 with acute or convalescent COVID-19.

The chain links TRBV7-9 to TRBJ1-6; 11 bases fit TRBD1. After removal of 5 bases from V and 0 bases from J, the junction contained 3 bases not matched to a gene. The CDR3 consists of 17 residues. CDR1 and CDR2 (germline): SEHNR, FQNEAQ (reference sequence). In nucleotides, the CDR3 is TGTGCCAGCAGCCGGGACAGGGGGAGCTCCTATAATTCACCCCTCCACTTT. Residues: CASSRDRGSSYNSPLHF. The full variable domain, completed using reference TRBV7-9 and TRBJ1-6, is DTGVSQNPRHKITKRGQNVTFRCDPISEHNRLYWYRQTLGQGPEFLTYFQNEAQLEKSRLLSDRFSAERPKGSFSTLEIQRTEQGDSAMYLCASSRDRGSSYNSPLHFGNGTRLTVT.

The chain carries TRBV20-1 and TRBJ2-3; no definite D call. The CDR3 has 10 residues. Trimming shortened V by 8 bases and J by 7 bases, and 10 bases separated the two germline ends. Germline V gene data show CDR1 as DFQATT and CDR2 as SNEGSKA (reference sequence). The CDR3 nucleotides are TGCAGTTTATCCGTAAATACGCAGTATTTT. This codes for CSLSVNTQYF.

The chain joins TRBV5-4 to TRBJ1-2, with 7 bases aligning to TRBD1. The J segment lost 6 bases and the V segment lost 5 bases, leaving 7 bases of the junction unmatched. CDR3 size: 13 residues. The germline V gene encodes CDR1 SGHNT and CDR2 YYREEE (reference sequence). The CDR3 DNA is TGTGCCAGCAGTTACGACAGGGCTCATGGCTACACCTTC. Translated: CASSYDRAHGYTF.

Only one count was recorded for this clone. The chain uses TRBV9 and TRBJ1-4, with a tentative D call TRBD1 (5 bases). This CDR3 spans 18 amino acids. The germline V and J ends were trimmed by 4 bases and 8 bases, with 27 bases remaining between them. Per germline, CDR1 SGDLS and CDR2 YYNGEE. CDR3 in DNA: TGTGCCAGCAGCCCCAGAGGCACAACAGCTTTGGGGCCCGAAAAACTGTTTTTT. This translates into CASSPRGTTALGPEKLFF.

This clone appeared once. J is TRBJ2-3 and V is TRBV9; unclear D gene. The CDR3 is made up of 12 amino acids. CDR1 and CDR2 from the germline V gene are SGDLS and YYNGEE. The germline V and J ends were trimmed by 0 bases and 6 bases, with 5 bases remaining between them. CDR3 DNA sequence: TGTGCCAGCAGCGTAGACCGGGATACGCAGTATTTT. As protein: CASSVDRDTQYF.

This rearrangement joins TRBV12-3 or TRBV12-4 to TRBJ2-1; D is perhaps TRBD2 (5 bases). V lost 9 bases, J lost 7 bases, and 16 bases lay in between. The CDR3 is made up of 13 amino acids. CDR3 nucleotides: TGTGCCAGTGCTACGGGGATAGGAAATGAGCAGTTCTTC. It translates to CASATGIGNEQFF.

This clone appeared once. V and J are TRBV28 and TRBJ2-5, with 9 bases matching TRBD2. The CDR3 is 18 residues long. J lost 4 bases, V lost 2 bases, and 14 bases had no gene match. CDR1 MDHEN and CDR2 SYDVKM come from the germline V gene. CDR3 sequence (DNA): TGTGCCAGCAGTTTAAAGGTCGTGGCGGGAGGGCCAGGAGAGACCCAGTACTTC. Amino acid sequence: CASSLKVVAGGPGETQYF. The full variable domain, completed using reference TRBV28 and TRBJ2-5, is DVKVTQSSRYLVKRTGEKVFLECVQDMDHENMFWYRQDPGLGLRLIYFSYDVKMKEKGDIPEGYSVSREKKERFSLILESASTNQTSMYLCASSLKVVAGGPGETQYFGPGTRLLVL.

The V and J genes are TRBV7-2 and TRBJ2-5, with TRBD1 as a possible D gene (7 bases). V was cut by 6 bases and J by 5 bases, with 16 bases left in between. This CDR3 has 14 amino acids. Germline CDR1 SGHTA, CDR2 FQGNSA. The CDR3, as DNA: TGTGCCAGCAGTTTTCAGGGGGGAGGCGAGACCCAGTACTTC. Protein: CASSFQGGGETQYF. The variable domain in full, completed from reference TRBV7-2 and TRBJ2-5, reads GAGVSQSPSNKVTEKGKDVELRCDPISGHTALYWYRQSLGQGLEFLIYFQGNSAPDKSGLPSDRFSAERTGGSVSTLTIQRTQQEDSAVYLCASSFQGGGETQYFGPGTRLLVL.

The chain uses TRBV5-1 and TRBJ2-2, with D possibly being TRBD2 (5 bases). The CDR3 has 15 amino acids. The V gene lost 2 bases and the J gene lost 6 bases, with 14 bases spanning the gap. Germline loops: CDR1 SGHRS, CDR2 YFSETQ. CDR3 in DNA: TGCGCCAGCAGCTTCGTAAGCGGCACGTCCGGGGAGCTGTTTTTT. Amino acids: CASSFVSGTSGELFF.

This clone has only a few counts. V usage is TRBV18 and J usage is TRBJ2-1; D possibly corresponds to TRBD1 (5 bases). CDR3 length: 15 residues. V was pared by 3 bases and J by 5 bases, with 14 bases between. The V gene's germline CDR1 is KGHSH and CDR2 LQKENI. CDR3 sequence reads: CASSPSFQGDNEQFF. As DNA, the CDR3 is TGTGCCAGCTCACCTAGCTTCCAGGGCGACAATGAGCAGTTCTTC.

The CDR3: CASSRVGGWTGSTGELFF. CDR3 bases: TGTGCCAGCAGCCGCGTGGGGGGGTGGACAGGGAGCACCGGGGAGCTGTTTTTT. The chain employs TRBV5-4 and TRBJ2-2, with D perhaps matching TRBD1 (8 bases). The germline CDR1 and CDR2 sequences are SGHNT and YYREEE (reference sequence). Trimming took 4 bases from V and 4 from J, leaving 23 bases between them. CDR3 size: 18 residues.

The V gene is TRBV19, the J gene TRBJ1-5, with 11 bases fitting TRBD1. Germline lookup yields CDR1 LNHDA and CDR2 SQIVND (reference sequence). The CDR3 contains 16 residues. J was trimmed by 5 bases and V by 7 bases; bases with no gene match: 10. The DNA of the CDR3 is TGTGCCAGTATAGGTACCGGACAGGGGGCTCATCAGCCCCAGCATTTT. It yields the protein CASIGTGQGAHQPQHF.

The chain joins TRBV27 to TRBJ2-6; 7 positions match TRBD1. CDR3 length equals 15 residues. Losses at the gene ends were 6 bases for V and 4 bases for J; bases not matched to a gene: 6. CDR1 is MNHEY, CDR2 SMNVEV, per germline (reference sequence). The CDR3 loop reads CASRGTALGANVLTF. CDR3 DNA: TGTGCCAGCAGGGGGACAGCCCTAGGGGCCAACGTCCTGACTTTC.

This clone was recorded once. V is TRBV29-1 and J is TRBJ2-2; D might be TRBD2 (6 bases). The germline V gene encodes CDR1 SQVTM and CDR2 ANQGSEA. Trimming pared 4 bases from V and 0 bases from J, leaving 9 bases between. The CDR3 has 14 residues. The CDR3 DNA sequence: TGCAGCGTTGCCGGACTATCGAACACCGGGGAGCTGTTTTTT. It specifies CSVAGLSNTGELFF.

The rearrangement links TRBV5-1 to TRBJ1-1; 7 bases match TRBD1. This CDR3 contains 15 residues. V trimming: 4 bases; J trimming: 0 bases; junction bases outside the gene matches: 6. Germline-derived CDR1 and CDR2 are SGHRS and YFSETQ. CDR3 nucleotides: TGCGCCAGCAGCACGGGACAGCTAATGAACACTGAAGCTTTCTTT. Translating gives CASSTGQLMNTEAFF.

The rearrangement joins TRBV7-8 to TRBJ2-3; 9 bases map to TRBD2. The V and J ends lost 2 bases and 0 bases, in that order; junction bases with no gene match: 3. CDR1 is SGHVS and CDR2 is FQNEAQ in the germline V gene. This CDR3 contains 16 residues. The CDR3 nucleotides read TGTGCCAGCAGCTTACCTACTAGCGGGAGCACAGATACGCAGTATTTT. Amino acids: CASSLPTSGSTDTQYF.

The chain recombines TRBV6-2 or TRBV6-3 with TRBJ1-5; 10 bases are shared with TRBD1. V lost 4 bases, J lost 6 bases, and 9 bases stayed unmatched. Per germline, CDR1 MNHEY and CDR2 SVGEGT. This CDR3 is 16 amino acids long. The CDR3 here is CASSWATGGAGQPQHF. The CDR3 coding sequence is TGTGCCAGCAGTTGGGCGACAGGGGGCGCGGGTCAGCCCCAGCATTTT.

The chain couples TRBV24-1 to TRBJ2-1, with TRBD1 identical over 11 bases. The V segment lost 4 bases and the J segment 6 bases; nucleotides outside the gene matches: 4. The CDR3 totals 15 residues. Germline assignment: CDR1 KGHDR and CDR2 SFDVKD. CDR3 in DNA: TGTGCCACCAGTGAAGCGGGACAGGGGGTCAATGAGCAGTTCTTC. Translation gives CATSEAGQGVNEQFF.

J is TRBJ2-5 and V is TRBV5-5, with TRBD2 identical over 11 bases. Germline values: CDR1 SGHKS, CDR2 YYEKEE (reference sequence). The CDR3 has 14 amino acids. Trimming cost V 4 bases and J 2 bases; bases outside gene matches: 1. The CDR3 loop reads CASSRLAGQETQYF. CDR3 nucleotide sequence: TGTGCCAGCAGCCGACTAGCGGGGCAAGAGACCCAGTACTTC.

This clone was seen once. The chain recombines TRBV5-4 with TRBJ2-2; D gene uncertain. Germline assignment: CDR1 SGHNT and CDR2 YYREEE (reference sequence). This CDR3 has 13 amino acids. V lost 1 base and J lost 4, with 5 bases in between. For the CDR3, the DNA is TGTGCCAGCAGCTTGCAGTCCACCGGGGAGCTGTTTTTT. Protein sequence: CASSLQSTGELFF.

Notes on this clone: This specimen includes other DNA sequences encoding the same CDR3. The chain is built from TRBV27 and TRBJ1-2, with TRBD1 as a possible D gene (5 bases). Germline V gives CDR1 MNHEY, CDR2 SMNVEV (reference sequence). The CDR3 runs 13 residues. V lost 2 bases and J lost 3, with 7 bases in between. The CDR3 is CASSLQGDYGYTF. The CDR3 region has the DNA TGTGCCAGCAGTTTACAGGGTGACTATGGCTACACCTTC.